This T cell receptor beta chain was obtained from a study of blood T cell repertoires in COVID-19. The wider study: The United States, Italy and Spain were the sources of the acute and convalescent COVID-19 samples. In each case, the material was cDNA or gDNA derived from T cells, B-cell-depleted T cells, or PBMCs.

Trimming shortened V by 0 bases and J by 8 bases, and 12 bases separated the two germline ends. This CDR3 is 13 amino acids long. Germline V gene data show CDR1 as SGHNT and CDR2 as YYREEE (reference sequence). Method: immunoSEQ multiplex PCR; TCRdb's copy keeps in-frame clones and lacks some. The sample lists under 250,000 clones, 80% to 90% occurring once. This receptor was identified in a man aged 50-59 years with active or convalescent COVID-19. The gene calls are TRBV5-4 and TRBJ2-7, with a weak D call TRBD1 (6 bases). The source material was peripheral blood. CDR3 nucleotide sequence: TGTGCCAGCAGCTTGGAAAACAGGGATAAGCAGTACTTC. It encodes CASSLENRDKQYF.